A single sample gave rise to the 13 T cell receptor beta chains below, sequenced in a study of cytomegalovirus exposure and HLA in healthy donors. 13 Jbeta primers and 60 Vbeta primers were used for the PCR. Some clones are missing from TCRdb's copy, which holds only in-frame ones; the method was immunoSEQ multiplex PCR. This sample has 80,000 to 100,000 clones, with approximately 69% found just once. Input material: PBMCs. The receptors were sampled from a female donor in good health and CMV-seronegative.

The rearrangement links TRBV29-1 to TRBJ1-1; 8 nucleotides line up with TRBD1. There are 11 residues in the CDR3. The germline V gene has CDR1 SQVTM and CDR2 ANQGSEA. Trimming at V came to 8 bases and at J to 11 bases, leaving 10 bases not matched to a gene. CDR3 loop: CSPYFQGAAFF. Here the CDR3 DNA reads TGCAGCCCATACTTTCAGGGGGCGGCTTTCTTT.

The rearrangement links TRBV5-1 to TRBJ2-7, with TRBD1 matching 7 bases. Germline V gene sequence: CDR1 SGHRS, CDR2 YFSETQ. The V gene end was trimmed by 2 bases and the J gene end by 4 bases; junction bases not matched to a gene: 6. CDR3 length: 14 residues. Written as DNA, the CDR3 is TGCGCCAGCAGCTTTGGGACAGCTGGATACGAGCAGTACTTC. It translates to CASSFGTAGYEQYF.

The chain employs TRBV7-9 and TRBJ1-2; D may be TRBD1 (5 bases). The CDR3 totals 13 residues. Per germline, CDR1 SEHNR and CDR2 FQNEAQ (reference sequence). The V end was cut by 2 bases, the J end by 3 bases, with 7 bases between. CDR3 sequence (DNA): TGTGCCAGCAGCTTACAACAGGACTATGGCTACACCTTC. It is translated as CASSLQQDYGYTF.

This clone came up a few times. The CDR3 DNA is TGTGCCAGCGCCTGGGACTCAACCTACGAGCAGTACTTC. Its protein product is CASAWDSTYEQYF. The J gene is TRBJ2-7, the V gene TRBV27; D possibly corresponds to TRBD2 (6 bases). This CDR3 spans 13 amino acids. Germline assignment: CDR1 MNHEY and CDR2 SMNVEV (reference sequence). Trimming took off 8 bases at V and 2 bases at J, with 13 bases between the two ends.

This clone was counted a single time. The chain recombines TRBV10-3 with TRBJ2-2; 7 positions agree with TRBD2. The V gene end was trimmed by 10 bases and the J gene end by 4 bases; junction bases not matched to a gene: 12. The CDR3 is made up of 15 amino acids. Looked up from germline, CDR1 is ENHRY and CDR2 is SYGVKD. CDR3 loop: CATTRGREFTGELFF. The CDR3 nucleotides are TGTGCCACCACCCGGGGGAGGGAATTCACCGGGGAGCTGTTTTTT.

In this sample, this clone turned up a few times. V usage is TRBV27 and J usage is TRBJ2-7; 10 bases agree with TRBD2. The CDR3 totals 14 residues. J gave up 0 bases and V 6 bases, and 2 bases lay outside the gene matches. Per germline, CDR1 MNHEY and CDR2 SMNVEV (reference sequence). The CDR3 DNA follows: TGTGCCAGCAGGCTAGCGGGAGTCTCCTACGAGCAGTACTTC. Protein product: CASRLAGVSYEQYF.

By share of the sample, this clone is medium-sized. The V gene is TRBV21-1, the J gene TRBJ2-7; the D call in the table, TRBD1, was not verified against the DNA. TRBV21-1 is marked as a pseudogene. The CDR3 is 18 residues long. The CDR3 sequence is CASSCPDRAYFSTYEQYF. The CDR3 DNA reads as TGTGCCAGCAGCTGCCCGGACAGAGCTTACTTTTCGACCTACGAGCAGTACTTC.

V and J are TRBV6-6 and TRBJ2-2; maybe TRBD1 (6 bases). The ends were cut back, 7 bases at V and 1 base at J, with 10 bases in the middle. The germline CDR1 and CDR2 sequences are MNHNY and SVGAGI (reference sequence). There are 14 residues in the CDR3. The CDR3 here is CASIPDRNTGELFF. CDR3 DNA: TGTGCCAGCATCCCGGACAGGAACACCGGGGAGCTGTTTTTT.

This chain's CDR3 is CAISAGQGRTGAADTQYF. In DNA form, the CDR3 reads TGTGCCATCAGCGCGGGACAAGGCCGGACAGGGGCCGCAGATACGCAGTATTTT. This chain joins TRBV10-3 and TRBJ2-3; 9 bases agree with TRBD1. There are 18 residues in the CDR3. Trimming at V came to 6 bases and at J to 4 bases, leaving 17 bases not matched to a gene. In germline, CDR1 is ENHRY, CDR2 SYGVKD.

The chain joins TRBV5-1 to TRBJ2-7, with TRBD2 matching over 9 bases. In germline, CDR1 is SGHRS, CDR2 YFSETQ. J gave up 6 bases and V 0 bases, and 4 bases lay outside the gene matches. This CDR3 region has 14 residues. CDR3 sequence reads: CASSLDSGRGEQYF. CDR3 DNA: TGCGCCAGCAGCTTGGATAGCGGGAGAGGCGAGCAGTACTTC.

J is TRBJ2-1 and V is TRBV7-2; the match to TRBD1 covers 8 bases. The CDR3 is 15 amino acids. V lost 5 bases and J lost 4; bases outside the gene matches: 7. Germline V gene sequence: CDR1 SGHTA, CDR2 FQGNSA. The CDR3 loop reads CASSIGQGGYNEQFF. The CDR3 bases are TGTGCCAGCAGCATTGGACAGGGCGGTTACAATGAGCAGTTCTTC.

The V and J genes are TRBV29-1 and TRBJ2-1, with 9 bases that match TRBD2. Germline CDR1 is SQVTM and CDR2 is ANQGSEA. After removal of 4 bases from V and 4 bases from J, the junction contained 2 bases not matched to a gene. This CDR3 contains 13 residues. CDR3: CSVGLAAYNEQFF. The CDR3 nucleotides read TGCAGCGTTGGACTAGCGGCATACAATGAGCAGTTCTTC.

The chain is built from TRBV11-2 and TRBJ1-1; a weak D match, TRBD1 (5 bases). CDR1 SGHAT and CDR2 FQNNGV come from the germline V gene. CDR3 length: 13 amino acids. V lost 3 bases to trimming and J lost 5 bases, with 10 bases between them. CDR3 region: CASSFNGGTEAFF. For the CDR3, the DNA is TGTGCCAGCAGCTTCAATGGGGGGACTGAAGCTTTCTTT.